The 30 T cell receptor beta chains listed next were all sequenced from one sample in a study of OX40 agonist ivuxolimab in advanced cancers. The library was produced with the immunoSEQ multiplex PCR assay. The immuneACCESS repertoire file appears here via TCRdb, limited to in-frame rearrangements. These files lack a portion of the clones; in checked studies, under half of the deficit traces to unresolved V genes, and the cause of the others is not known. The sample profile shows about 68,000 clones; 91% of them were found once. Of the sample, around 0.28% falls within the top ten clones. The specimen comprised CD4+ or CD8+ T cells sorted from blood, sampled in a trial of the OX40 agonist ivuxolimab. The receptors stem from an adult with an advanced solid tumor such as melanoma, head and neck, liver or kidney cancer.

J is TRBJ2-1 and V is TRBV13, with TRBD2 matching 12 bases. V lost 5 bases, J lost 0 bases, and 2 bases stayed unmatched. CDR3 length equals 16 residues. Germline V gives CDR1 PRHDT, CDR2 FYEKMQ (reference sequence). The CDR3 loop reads CASSRTSGASYNEQFF. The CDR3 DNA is TGTGCCAGCAGCCGGACTAGCGGGGCCTCCTACAATGAGCAGTTCTTC.

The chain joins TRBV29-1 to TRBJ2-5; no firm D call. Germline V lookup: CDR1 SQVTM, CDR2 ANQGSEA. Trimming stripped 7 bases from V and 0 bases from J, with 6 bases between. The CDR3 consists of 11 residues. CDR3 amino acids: CSERDQETQYF. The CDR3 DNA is TGCAGCGAAAGGGACCAAGAGACCCAGTACTTC.

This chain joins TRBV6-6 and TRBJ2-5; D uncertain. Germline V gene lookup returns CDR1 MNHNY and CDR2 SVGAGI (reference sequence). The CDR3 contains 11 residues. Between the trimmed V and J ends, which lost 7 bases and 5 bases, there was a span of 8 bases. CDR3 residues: CASKLIETQYF. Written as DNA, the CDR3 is TGTGCCAGCAAACTTATCGAGACCCAGTACTTC.

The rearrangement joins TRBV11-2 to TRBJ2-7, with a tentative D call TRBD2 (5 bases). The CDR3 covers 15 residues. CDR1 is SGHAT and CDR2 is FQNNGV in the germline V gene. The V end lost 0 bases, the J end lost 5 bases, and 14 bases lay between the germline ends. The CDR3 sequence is CASSLDRGSSDEQYF. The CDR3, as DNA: TGTGCCAGCAGCTTAGACCGGGGTTCCTCGGACGAGCAGTACTTC.

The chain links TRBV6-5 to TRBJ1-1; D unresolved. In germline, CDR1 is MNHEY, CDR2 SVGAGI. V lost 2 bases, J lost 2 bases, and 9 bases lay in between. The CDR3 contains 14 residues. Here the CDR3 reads CASSYSTANTEAFF. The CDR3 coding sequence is TGTGCCAGCAGTTACAGTACAGCAAACACTGAAGCTTTCTTT.

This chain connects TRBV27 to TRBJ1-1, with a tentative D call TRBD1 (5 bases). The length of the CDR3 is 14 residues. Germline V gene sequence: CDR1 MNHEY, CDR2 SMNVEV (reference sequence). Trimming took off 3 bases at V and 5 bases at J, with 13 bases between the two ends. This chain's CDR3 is CASSFEGLGTEAFF. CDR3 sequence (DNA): TGTGCCAGCAGTTTTGAGGGGTTAGGTACTGAAGCTTTCTTT.

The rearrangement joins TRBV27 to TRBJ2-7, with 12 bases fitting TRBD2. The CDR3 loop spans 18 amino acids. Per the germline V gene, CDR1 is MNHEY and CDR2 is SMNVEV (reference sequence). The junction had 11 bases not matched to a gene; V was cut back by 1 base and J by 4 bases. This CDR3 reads CASSLYPSGRATVYEQYF. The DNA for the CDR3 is TGTGCCAGCAGTTTATATCCTAGCGGGAGGGCCACTGTTTACGAGCAGTACTTC.

Written as DNA, the CDR3 is TGTGCCAGCTCACGGGCCCCGGATGAAAAACTGTTTTTT. As protein: CASSRAPDEKLFF. The J gene is TRBJ1-4, the V gene TRBV18; D is ambiguous. Trimming cost V 4 bases and J 6 bases, with 9 bases left between them. Germline V gene sequence: CDR1 KGHSH, CDR2 LQKENI. The CDR3 spans 13 residues.

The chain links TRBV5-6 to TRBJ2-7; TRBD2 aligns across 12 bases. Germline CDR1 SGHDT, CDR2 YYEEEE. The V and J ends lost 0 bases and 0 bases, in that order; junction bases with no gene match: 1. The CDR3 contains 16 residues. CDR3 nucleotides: TGTGCCAGCAGCTTGGCGGGACTAGCGGGCTCCTACGAGCAGTACTTC. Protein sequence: CASSLAGLAGSYEQYF.

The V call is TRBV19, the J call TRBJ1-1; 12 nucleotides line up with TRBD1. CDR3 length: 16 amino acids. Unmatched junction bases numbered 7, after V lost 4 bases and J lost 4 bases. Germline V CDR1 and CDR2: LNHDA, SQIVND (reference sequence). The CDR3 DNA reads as TGTGCCAGTAGTACCCGACGGGGACAGGGGGCCACTGAAGCTTTCTTT. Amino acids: CASSTRRGQGATEAFF.

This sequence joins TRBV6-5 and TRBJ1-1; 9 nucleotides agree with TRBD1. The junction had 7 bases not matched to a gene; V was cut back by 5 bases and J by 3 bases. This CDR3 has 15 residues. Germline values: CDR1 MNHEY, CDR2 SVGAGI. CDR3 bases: TGTGCCAGCAGTATCCTCCGGGACAGGGACACTGAAGCTTTCTTT. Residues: CASSILRDRDTEAFF.

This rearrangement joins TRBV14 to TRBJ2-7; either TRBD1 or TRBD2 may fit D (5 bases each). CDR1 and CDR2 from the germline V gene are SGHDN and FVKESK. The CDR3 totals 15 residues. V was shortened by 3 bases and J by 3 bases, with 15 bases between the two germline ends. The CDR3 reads CASSQYRQGVYEQYF. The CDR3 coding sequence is TGTGCCAGCAGCCAGTACCGCCAGGGAGTCTACGAGCAGTACTTC.

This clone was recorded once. The CDR3 DNA reads TGTGCCAGCAGCTTATCAGCGGGAGGGGATACGCAGTATTTT. Translating it yields CASSLSAGGDTQYF. The rearrangement uses TRBV7-2 and TRBJ2-3; 10 positions agree with TRBD2. The V segment lost 2 bases and the J segment 6 bases; nucleotides outside the gene matches: 2. The CDR3 covers 14 residues. The germline CDR1 and CDR2 sequences are SGHTA and FQGNSA.

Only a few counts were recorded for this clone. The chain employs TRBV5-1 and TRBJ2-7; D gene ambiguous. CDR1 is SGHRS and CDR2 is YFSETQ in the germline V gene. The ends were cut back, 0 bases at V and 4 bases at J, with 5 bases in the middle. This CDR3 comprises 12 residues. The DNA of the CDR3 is TGCGCCAGCAGCTTGGATCTATACGAGCAGTACTTC. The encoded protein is CASSLDLYEQYF.

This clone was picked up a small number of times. Written as DNA, the CDR3 is TGTGCCAGCAAAGAAGGGGGGAACACTGAAGCTTTCTTT. Its protein is CASKEGGNTEAFF. V and J are TRBV4-2 and TRBJ1-1; maybe TRBD1 (6 bases). The V end was cut by 7 bases, the J end by 1 base, with 10 bases between. Germline V gene data show CDR1 as LGHNA and CDR2 as YNFKEQ. The CDR3 is 13 residues long.

Here the CDR3 reads CASSFPVQGANTGELFF. The CDR3 bases are TGCGCCAGCAGCTTTCCCGTACAGGGGGCGAACACCGGGGAGCTGTTTTTT. The chain carries TRBV5-1 and TRBJ2-2, with 8 bases aligning to TRBD1. V shed 2 bases and J 0 bases; nucleotides not matched to a gene: 6. This CDR3 contains 17 residues. From germline, CDR1 is SGHRS and CDR2 YFSETQ.

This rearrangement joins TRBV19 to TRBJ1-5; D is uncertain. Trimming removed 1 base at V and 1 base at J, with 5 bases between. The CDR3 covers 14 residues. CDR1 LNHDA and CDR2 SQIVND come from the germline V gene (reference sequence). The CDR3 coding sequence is TGTGCCAGTAGTATAGTTGCAAGCAATCAGCCCCAGCATTTT. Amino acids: CASSIVASNQPQHF.

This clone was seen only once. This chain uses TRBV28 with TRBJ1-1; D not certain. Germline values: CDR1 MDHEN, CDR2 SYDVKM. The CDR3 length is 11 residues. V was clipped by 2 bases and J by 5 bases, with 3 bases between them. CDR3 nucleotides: TGTGCCAGCAGTTTACCTACTGAAGCTTTCTTT. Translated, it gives CASSLPTEAFF.

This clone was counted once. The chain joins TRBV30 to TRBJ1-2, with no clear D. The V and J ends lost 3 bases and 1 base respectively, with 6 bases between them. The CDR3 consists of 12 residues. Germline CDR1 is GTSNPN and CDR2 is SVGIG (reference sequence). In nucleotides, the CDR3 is TGTGCCTGGAGCAAGGGTAACTATGGCTACACCTTC. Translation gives CAWSKGNYGYTF. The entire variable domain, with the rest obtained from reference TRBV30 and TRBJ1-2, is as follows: SQTIHQWPATLVQPVGSPLSLECTVEGTSNPNLYWYRQAAGRGLQLLFYSVGIGQISSEVPQNLSASRPQDRQFILSSKKLLLSDSGFYLCAWSKGNYGYTFGSGTRLTVV.

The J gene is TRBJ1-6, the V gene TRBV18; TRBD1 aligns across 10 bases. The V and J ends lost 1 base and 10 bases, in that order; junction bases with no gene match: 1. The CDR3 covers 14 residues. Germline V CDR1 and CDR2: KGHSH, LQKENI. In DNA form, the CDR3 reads TGTGCCAGCTCACCACGGACAGGGGGATCACCCCTCCACTTT. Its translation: CASSPRTGGSPLHF.

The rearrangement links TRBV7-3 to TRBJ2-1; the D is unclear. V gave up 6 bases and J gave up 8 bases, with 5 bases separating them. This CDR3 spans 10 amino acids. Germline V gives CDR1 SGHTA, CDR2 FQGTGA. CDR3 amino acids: CASSLYEQFF. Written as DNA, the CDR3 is TGTGCCAGCAGTCTCTATGAGCAGTTCTTC. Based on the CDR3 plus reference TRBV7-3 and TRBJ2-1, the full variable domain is GAGVSQTPSNKVTEKGKYVELRCDPISGHTALYWYRQSLGQGPEFLIYFQGTGAADDSGLPNDRFFAVRPEGSVSTLKIQRTERGDSAVYLCASSLYEQFFGPGTRLTVL.

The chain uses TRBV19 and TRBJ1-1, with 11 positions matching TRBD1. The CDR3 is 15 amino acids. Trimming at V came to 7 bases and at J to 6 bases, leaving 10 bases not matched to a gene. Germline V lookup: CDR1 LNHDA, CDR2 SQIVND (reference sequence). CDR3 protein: CASIPPRGQGAEAFF. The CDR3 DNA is TGTGCCAGTATACCTCCCAGGGGACAGGGGGCTGAAGCTTTCTTT.

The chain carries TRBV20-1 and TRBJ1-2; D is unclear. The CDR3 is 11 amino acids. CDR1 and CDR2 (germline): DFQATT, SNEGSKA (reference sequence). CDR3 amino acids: CRGAWYSGYTF. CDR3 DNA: TGCAGGGGAGCCTGGTACTCTGGCTACACCTTC.

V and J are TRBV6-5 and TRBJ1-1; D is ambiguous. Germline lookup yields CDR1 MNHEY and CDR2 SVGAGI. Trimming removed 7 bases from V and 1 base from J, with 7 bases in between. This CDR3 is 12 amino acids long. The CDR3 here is CASNSQNTEAFF. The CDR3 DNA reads TGTGCCAGCAACAGCCAGAACACTGAAGCTTTCTTT.

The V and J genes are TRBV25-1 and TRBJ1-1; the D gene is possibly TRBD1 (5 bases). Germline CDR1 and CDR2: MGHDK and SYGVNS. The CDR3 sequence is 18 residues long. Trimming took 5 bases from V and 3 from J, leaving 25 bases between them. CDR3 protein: CASSKMVPTGGRDTEAFF. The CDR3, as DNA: TGTGCCAGCAGTAAAATGGTCCCGACCGGGGGGAGGGACACTGAAGCTTTCTTT.

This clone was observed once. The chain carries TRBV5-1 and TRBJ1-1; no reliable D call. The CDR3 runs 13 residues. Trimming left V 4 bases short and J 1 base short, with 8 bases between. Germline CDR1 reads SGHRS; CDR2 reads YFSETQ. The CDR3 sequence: CASSPGENTEAFF. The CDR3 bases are TGCGCCAGCAGCCCCGGGGAGAACACTGAAGCTTTCTTT.

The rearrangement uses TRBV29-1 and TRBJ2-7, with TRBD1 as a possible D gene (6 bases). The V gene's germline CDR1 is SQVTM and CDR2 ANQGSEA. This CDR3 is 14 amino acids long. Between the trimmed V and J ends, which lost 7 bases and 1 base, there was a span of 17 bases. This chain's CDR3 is CSGKQGGDSYEQYF. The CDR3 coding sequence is TGCAGCGGGAAACAGGGTGGGGATTCCTACGAGCAGTACTTC.

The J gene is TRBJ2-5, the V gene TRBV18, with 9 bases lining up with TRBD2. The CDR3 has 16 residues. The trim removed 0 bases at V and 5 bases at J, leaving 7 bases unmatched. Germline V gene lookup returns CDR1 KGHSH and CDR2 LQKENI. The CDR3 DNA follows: TGTGCCAGCTCACCACCCGCGGGAGGGCGCTGGGAGACCCAGTACTTC. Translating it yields CASSPPAGGRWETQYF.

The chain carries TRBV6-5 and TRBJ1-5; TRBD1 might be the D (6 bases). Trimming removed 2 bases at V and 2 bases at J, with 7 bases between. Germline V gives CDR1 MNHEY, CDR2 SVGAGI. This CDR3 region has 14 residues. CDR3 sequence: CASSYGQRNQPQHF. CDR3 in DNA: TGTGCCAGCAGTTACGGACAGCGCAATCAGCCCCAGCATTTT.

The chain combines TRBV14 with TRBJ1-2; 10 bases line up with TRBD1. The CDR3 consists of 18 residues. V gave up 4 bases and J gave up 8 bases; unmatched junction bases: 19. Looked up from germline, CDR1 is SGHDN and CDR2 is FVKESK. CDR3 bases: TGTGCCAGCAGCCCGCCCACGCGACAGGGGGCTTCTCCTTGGGGCTACACCTTC. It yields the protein CASSPPTRQGASPWGYTF.